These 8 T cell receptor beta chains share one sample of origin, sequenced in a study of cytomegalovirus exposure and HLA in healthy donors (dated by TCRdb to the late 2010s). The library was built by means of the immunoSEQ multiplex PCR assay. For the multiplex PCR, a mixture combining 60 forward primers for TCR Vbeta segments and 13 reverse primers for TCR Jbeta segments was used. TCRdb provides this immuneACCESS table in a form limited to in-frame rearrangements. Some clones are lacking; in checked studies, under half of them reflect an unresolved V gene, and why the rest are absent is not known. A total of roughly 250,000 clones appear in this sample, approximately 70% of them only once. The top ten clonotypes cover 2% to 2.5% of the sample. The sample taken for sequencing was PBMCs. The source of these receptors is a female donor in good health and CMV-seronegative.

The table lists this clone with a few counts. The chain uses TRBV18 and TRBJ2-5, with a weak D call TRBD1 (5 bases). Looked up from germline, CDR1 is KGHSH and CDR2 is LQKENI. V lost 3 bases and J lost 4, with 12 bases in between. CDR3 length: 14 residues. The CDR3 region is CASSPRQGRETQYF. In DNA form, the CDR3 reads TGTGCCAGCTCACCGCGGCAGGGTCGAGAGACCCAGTACTTC.

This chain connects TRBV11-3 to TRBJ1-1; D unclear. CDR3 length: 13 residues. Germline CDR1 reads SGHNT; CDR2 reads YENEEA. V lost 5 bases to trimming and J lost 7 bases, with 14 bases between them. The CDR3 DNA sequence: TGTGCCAGCAGCCCCTCCCGAGTCTTTGAAGCTTTCTTT. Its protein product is CASSPSRVFEAFF.

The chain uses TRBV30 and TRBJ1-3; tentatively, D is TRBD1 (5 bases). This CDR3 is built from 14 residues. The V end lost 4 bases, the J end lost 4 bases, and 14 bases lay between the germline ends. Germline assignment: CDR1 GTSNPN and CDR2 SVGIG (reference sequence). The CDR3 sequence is CAWTFGGRGNTIYF. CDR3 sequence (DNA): TGTGCCTGGACATTCGGGGGTCGAGGAAACACCATATATTTT.

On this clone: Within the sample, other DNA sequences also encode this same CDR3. The CDR3 region has the DNA TGTGCCAGCAGTTTGACAGGATCTTACGAGCAGTACTTC. Translated: CASSLTGSYEQYF. The rearrangement links TRBV28 to TRBJ2-7; TRBD1 is a possible D gene (6 bases). Trimming took 3 bases from V and 4 from J, leaving 10 bases between them. Looked up from germline, CDR1 is MDHEN and CDR2 is SYDVKM. The CDR3 runs to 13 residues.

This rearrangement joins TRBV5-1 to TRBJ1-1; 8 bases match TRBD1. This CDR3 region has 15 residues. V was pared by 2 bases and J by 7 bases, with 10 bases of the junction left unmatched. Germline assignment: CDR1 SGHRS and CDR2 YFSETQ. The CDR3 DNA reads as TGCGCCAGCAGCTTCATGGCAGGGGGCACGAATGAAGCTTTCTTT. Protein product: CASSFMAGGTNEAFF.

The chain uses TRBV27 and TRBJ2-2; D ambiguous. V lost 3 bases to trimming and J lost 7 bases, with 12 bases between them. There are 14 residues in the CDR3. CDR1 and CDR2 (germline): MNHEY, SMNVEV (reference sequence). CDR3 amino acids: CASSFLVQGGELFF. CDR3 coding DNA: TGTGCCAGCAGTTTCCTAGTTCAAGGCGGGGAGCTGTTTTTT.

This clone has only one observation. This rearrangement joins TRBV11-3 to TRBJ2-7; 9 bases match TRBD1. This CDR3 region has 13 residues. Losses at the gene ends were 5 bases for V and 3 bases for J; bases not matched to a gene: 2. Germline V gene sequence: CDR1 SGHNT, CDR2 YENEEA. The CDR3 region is CASSRDRDYEQYF. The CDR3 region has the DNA TGTGCCAGCAGCCGGGACAGGGACTACGAGCAGTACTTC.

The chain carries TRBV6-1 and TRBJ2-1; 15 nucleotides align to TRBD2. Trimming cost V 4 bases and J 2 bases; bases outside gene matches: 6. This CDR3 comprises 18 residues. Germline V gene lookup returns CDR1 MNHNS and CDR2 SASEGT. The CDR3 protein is CASSGPGLAGGPYNEQFF. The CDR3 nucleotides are TGTGCCAGCAGTGGACCGGGACTAGCGGGAGGACCCTACAATGAGCAGTTCTTC.